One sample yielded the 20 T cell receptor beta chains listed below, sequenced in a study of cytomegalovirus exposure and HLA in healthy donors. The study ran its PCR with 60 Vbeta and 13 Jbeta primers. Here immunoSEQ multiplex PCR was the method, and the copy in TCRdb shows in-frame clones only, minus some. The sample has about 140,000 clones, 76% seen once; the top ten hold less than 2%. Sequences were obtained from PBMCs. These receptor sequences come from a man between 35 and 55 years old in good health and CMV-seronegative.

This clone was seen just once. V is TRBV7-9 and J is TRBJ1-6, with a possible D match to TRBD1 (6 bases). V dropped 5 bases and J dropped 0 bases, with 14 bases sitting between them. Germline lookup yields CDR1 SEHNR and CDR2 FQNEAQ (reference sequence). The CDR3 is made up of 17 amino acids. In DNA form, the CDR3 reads TGTGCCAGCAGCGCGGGAGAAGGGGGCTCCTATAATTCACCCCTCCACTTT. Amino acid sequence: CASSAGEGGSYNSPLHF.

The CDR3, as DNA: TGCGCCAGTAGTGGACAGGGGCGATATGGCTACACCTTC. Translating gives CASSGQGRYGYTF. The rearrangement uses TRBV23-1 and TRBJ1-2; 9 bases are shared with TRBD1. TRBV23-1 is sorted into the ORF group, with uncertain function. V shed 9 bases and J 5 bases; nucleotides not matched to a gene: 7. The CDR3 loop spans 13 amino acids.

Here the CDR3 reads CASSQQDSGANVLTF. In DNA form, the CDR3 reads TGCGCCAGCAGCCAACAGGACTCTGGGGCCAACGTCCTGACTTTC. This rearrangement joins TRBV4-3 to TRBJ2-6; D gene unclear. Trimming removed 2 bases at V and 0 bases at J, with 5 bases between. Germline loops: CDR1 LGHNA, CDR2 YSLEER. The CDR3 extends over 15 amino acids.

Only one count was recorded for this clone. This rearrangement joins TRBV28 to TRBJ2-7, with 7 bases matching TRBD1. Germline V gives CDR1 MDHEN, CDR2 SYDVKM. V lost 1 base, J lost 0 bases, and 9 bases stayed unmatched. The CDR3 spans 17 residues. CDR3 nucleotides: TGTGCCAGCAGTTTATCGAGGGGGCCGAGGTCCTCCTACGAGCAGTACTTC. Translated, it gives CASSLSRGPRSSYEQYF.

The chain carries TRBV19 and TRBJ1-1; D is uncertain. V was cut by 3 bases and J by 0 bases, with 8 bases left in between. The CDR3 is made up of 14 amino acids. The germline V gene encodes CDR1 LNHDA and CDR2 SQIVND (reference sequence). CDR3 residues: CASSIPGLNTEAFF. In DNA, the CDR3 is TGTGCCAGTAGTATCCCCGGGTTGAACACTGAAGCTTTCTTT.

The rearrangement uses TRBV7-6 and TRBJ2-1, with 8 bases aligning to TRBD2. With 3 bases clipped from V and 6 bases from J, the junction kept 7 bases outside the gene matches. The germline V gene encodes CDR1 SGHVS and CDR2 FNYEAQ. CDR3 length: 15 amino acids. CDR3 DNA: TGTGCCAGCAGCTTGGGAGGTAGCGGGGTCAATGAGCAGTTCTTC. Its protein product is CASSLGGSGVNEQFF.

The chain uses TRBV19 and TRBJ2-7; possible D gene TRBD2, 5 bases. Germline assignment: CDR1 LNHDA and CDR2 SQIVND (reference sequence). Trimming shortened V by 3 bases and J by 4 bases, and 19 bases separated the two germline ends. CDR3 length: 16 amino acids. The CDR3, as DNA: TGTGCCAGTAGTATCCCCCGAGGAGGCAGAGGGTACGAGCAGTACTTC. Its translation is CASSIPRGGRGYEQYF.

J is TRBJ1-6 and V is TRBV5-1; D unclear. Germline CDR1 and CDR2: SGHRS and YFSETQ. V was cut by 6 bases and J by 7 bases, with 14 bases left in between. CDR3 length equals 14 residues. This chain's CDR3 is CASKDVPGNSPLHF. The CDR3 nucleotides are TGCGCCAGCAAGGACGTCCCGGGAAATTCACCCCTCCACTTT.

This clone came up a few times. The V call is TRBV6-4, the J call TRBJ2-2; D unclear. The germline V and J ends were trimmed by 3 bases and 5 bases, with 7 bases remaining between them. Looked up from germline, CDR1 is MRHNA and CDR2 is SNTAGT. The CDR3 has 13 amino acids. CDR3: CASSEEATGELFF. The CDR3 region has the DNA TGTGCCAGCAGTGAGGAAGCGACCGGGGAGCTGTTTTTT.

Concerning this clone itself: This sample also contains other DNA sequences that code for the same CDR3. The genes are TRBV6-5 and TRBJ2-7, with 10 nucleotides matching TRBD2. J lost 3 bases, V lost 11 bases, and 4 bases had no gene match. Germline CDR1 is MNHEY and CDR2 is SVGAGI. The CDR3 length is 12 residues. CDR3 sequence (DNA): TGTGCCTCCCGGACTAGCGGCTACGAGCAGTACTTC. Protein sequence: CASRTSGYEQYF.

The CDR3 sequence is CAWSVAQAGELFF. The CDR3 DNA is TGTGCCTGGAGTGTCGCCCAGGCGGGGGAGCTGTTTTTT. The J gene is TRBJ2-2, the V gene TRBV30; D remains unclear. This CDR3 contains 13 residues. Germline CDR1 is GTSNPN and CDR2 is SVGIG (reference sequence). V was shortened by 0 bases and J by 8 bases, with 10 bases between the two germline ends.

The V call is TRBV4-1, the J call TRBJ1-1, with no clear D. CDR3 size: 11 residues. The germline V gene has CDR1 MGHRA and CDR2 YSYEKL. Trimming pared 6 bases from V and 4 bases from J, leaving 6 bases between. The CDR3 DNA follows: TGCGCCAGCAGGGGAGCCACTGAAGCTTTCTTT. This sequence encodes CASRGATEAFF.

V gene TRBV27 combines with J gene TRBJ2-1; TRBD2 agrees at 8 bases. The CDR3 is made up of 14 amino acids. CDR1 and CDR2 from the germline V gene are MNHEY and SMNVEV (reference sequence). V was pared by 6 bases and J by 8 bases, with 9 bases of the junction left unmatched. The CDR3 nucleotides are TGTGCCAGCAGCCGAGCGGGAGAGGGCTATGAGCAGTTCTTC. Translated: CASSRAGEGYEQFF.

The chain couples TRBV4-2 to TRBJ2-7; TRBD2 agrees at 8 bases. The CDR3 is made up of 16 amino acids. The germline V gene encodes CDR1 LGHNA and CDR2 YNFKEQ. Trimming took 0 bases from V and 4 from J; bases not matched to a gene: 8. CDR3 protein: CASSQETSGGYYEQYF. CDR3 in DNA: TGTGCCAGCAGCCAAGAAACGTCGGGAGGGTATTACGAGCAGTACTTC.

In DNA form, the CDR3 reads TGTGCCACCAGCAGAGATAGGAGCGGCTCCAAAAACATTCAGTACTTC. Amino acids: CATSRDRSGSKNIQYF. The J gene is TRBJ2-4, the V gene TRBV15; D possibly corresponds to TRBD2 (5 bases). CDR1 and CDR2 (germline): LNHNV, YYDKDF (reference sequence). The V end lost 0 bases, the J end lost 2 bases, and 11 bases lay between the germline ends. The CDR3 is 16 residues long.

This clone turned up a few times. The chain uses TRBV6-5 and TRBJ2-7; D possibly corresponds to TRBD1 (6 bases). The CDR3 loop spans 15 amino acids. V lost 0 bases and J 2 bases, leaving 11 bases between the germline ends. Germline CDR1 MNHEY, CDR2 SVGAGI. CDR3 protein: CASSYSQGPAYEQYF. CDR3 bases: TGTGCCAGCAGTTACTCGCAGGGGCCGGCCTACGAGCAGTACTTC.

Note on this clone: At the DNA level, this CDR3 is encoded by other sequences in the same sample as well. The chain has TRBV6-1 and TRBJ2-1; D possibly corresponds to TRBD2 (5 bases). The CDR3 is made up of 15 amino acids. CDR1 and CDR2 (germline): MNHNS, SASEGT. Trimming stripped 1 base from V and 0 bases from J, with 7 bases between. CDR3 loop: CASSEDRGSYNEQFF. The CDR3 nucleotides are TGTGCCAGCAGTGAAGACCGGGGCTCCTACAATGAGCAGTTCTTC.

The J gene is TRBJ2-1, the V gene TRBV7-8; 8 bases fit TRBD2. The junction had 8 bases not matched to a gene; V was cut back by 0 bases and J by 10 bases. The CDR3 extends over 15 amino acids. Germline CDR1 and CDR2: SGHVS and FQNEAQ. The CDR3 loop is CASSLAKRELQEQFF. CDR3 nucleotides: TGTGCCAGCAGCTTAGCAAAGCGGGAGTTGCAAGAGCAGTTCTTC.

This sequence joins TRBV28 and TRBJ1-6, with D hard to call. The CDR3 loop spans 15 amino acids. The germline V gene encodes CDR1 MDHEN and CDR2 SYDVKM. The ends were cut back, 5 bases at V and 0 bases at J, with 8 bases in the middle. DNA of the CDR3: TGTGCCAGCAGTCCCGATAGCTCCTATAATTCACCCCTCCACTTT. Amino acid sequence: CASSPDSSYNSPLHF.

The CDR3 reads CASSLGTSGPQETQYF. The DNA of the CDR3 is TGTGCCAGCAGCTTGGGGACTAGCGGGCCCCAAGAGACCCAGTACTTC. V is TRBV5-4 and J is TRBJ2-5, with 11 bases fitting TRBD2. V dropped 0 bases and J dropped 1; count of bases not matched to a gene: 2. Looked up from germline, CDR1 is SGHNT and CDR2 is YYREEE (reference sequence). The CDR3 contains 16 residues. The full variable domain, completed using reference TRBV5-4 and TRBJ2-5, is ETGVTQSPTHLIKTRGQQVTLRCSSQSGHNTVSWYQQALGQGPQFIFQYYREEENGRGNFPPRFSGLQFPNYSSELNVNALELDDSALYLCASSLGTSGPQETQYFGPGTRLLVL.